The entry below gives a single TCR beta chain sequence along with its context. This entry comes from a study of blood T cell repertoires in COVID-19. Study in general: Both acute and convalescent COVID-19 samples were obtained from the United States, Italy and Spain.

Libraries were prepared by immunoSEQ multiplex PCR; TCRdb keeps only in-frame clonotypes and omits some of them. Among over 250,000 clones listed, roughly 90% were seen once. The CDR3 runs to 16 residues. V was pared by 0 bases and J by 5 bases, with 15 bases between. CDR1 is SGDLS, CDR2 YYNGEE, per germline. The chain employs TRBV9 and TRBJ2-1; unclear D gene. The sequence derives from a man in his sixties who had recovered from COVID-19. The sequenced sample consisted of PBMCs or T cells enriched from blood (not recorded which). The CDR3 coding sequence is TGTGCCAGCAGCGTAGTAGCAACATTAGTCAACAATGAGCAGTTCTTC. Translating gives CASSVVATLVNNEQFF.